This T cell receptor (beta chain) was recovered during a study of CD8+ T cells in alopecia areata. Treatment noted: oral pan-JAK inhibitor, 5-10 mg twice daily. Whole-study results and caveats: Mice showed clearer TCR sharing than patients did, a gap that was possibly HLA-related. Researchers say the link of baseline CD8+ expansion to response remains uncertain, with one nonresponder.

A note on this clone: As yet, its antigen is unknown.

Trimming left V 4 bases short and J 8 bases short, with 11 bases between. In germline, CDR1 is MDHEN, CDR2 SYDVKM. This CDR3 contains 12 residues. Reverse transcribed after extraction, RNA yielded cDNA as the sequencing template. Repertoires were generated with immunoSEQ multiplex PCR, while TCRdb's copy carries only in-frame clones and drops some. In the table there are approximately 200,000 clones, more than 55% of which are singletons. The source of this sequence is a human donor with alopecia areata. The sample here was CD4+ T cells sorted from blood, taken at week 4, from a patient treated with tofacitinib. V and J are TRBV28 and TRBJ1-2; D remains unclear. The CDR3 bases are TGTGCCAGCAGTTCAGGTTCTCGGGGCTACACCTTC. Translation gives CASSSGSRGYTF.